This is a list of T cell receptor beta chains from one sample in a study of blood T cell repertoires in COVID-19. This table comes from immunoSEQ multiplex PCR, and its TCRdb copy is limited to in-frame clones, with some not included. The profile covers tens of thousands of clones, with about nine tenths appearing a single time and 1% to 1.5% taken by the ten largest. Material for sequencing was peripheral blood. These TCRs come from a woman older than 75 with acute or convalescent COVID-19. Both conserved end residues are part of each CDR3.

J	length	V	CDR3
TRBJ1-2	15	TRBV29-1	CSSLGPGPNALGYTF
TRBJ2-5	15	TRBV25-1	CASSEYGNLQETQYF
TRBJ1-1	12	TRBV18	CASSPPGPGFIF
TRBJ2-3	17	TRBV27	CASRGQGIGPGTDTQYF
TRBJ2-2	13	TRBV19	CAKVACSTGELFF
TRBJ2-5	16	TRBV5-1	CASTLGVAGGAETQYF
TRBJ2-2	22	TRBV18	CASSPYDSPGQGRLQNTGELFF
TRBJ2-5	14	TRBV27	CASSYGQGGETQYF
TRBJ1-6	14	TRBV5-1	CASSYGQGSSPLHF
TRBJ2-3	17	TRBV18	CASSPLFGGDSTDTQYF
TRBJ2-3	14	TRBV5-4	CASSFTGSADTQYF
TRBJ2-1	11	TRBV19	CASRRDSEQFF
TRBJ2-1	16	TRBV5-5	CASSFSARADYNEQFF
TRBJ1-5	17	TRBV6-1	CASSERGPGVGNQPQHF
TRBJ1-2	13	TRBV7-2	CASSPRRDYGYTF
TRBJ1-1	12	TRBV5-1	CASSGRNTEAFF
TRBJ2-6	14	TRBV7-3	CASSPGGIGSPLTF
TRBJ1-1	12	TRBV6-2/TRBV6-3	CASSSPGQGTFF
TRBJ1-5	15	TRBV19	CASSLNREYNQPQHF
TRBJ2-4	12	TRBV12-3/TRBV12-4	CASSFSQGTKYF
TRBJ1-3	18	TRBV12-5	CASGLVLVPGQRGNTIYF
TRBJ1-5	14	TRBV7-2	CASSSTGGNQPQHF
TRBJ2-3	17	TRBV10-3	CAISEHTSGNFADTQYF
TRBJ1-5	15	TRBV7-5	CVRSNEKGLNQPQHF
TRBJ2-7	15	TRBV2	CASGSGTANSYEQYF
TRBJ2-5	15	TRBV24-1	CATSDHSGGVLTQYF
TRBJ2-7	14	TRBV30	CAWTGDRSSYEQYF
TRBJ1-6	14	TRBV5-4	CASSRETDNSPLHF
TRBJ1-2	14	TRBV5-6	CASRYQGTNYGYTF
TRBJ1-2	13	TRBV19	CASSGQTQDGYTF
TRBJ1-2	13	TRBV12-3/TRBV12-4	CASSWDRASGYTF
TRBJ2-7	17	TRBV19	CASSIGGTDWGHYEQYF
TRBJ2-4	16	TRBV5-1	CASSLRGVRAKNIQYF
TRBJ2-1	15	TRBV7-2	CASSSTSGGYDEQFF
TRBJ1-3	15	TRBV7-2	CASSLQQGSGNTIYF
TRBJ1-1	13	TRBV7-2	CASSIQANTEAFF
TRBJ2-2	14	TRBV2	CASRREGLVGELFF
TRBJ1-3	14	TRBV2	CASRRDRVGNTIYF
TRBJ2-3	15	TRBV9	CASSVGSSTTDTQYF
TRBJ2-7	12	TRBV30	CAWSVAGYEQYF
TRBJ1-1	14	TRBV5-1	CASSSGVRNTEAFF
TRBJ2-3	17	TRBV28	CASQGGTSGRGEDTQYF
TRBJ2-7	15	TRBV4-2	CASSRQSSGGYEQYF
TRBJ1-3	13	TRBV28	CASRRGPGNTIYF
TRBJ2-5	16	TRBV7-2	CASSLAAGGAQETQYF
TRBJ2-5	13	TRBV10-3	CAITPGLEETQYF
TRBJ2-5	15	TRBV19	CASRLTTSGGKTQYF
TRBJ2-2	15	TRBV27	CASRSRTSKAGELFF
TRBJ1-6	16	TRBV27	CASRITPGTGQTPLHF
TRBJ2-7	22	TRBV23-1	CASSPMPSGGAARRVSSYEQYF